This TCR beta chain came from a study of blood T cell repertoires in COVID-19 (dated by TCRdb to 2018 to 2020). For the wider study: Samples from collaborators originated in the United States, Italy and Spain and spanned both the acute and convalescent phases of COVID-19. A freely available public database, intended as a resource for researchers studying the immune response to SARS-CoV-2, is where the repertoires were released. The dataset comprised deeply sampled blood TCRbeta repertoires from subjects exposed to, actively infected with, or recovered from COVID-19. Nearly every sample came with metadata listing a de-identified subject ID, COVID-19 status, age in years and sex. The prospective study material was composed of cDNA or gDNA derived from T cells, B-cell-depleted T cells, or PBMCs. The samples were drawn from two sources: the first 160 participants of the ongoing ImmuneRACE study, and 950 to 1,500 subjects contributed by 6 global collaborators. Where available, HLA class I and class II types were taken from metadata supplied by the sample provider and were not determined by assay-based typing. Study-level results and caveats: The quantity of clinical and demographic metadata differed by source and by participant and was supplied without curation.

CDR1 and CDR2, looked up from the germline V gene, are MDHEN and SYDVKM. CDR3 length: 15 amino acids, cysteine to phenylalanine. Here the CDR3 DNA is all that survives: 45 bases in frame from base 1. V is cut by 7 bases and J by 0 bases, and the space between the germline ends is 16 bases. Turning to this clone: The antigen this receptor binds is unknown. Per-base quality was not reported, and no clone a single base away is much larger than it.

Enrolling through a virtual design, the prospective study's participants ranged in age from roughly 18 to 95 years and lived across some 23 United States geographic areas. To assign participants to cohorts, the prospective study relied on clinical history that participants themselves reported in a screening survey and a study questionnaire. Recovered participants in ImmuneRACE Cohort 3 were defined by two consecutive negative NP/OP PCR tests, clearance by a healthcare professional, or resolution of symptoms. Mobile phlebotomists in the prospective study collected whole blood, serum and a nasopharyngeal or oropharyngeal swab from every participant. Over a roughly 2-month period, participants in the prospective study had the option of providing additional blood draws and questionnaires. Prospective study blood samples were shipped either frozen or at room temperature before DNA extraction. TCRbeta CDR3 regions were amplified from genomic DNA by means of the immunoSEQ Assay, a bias-controlled multiplex PCR. The authors' pipeline ran thus. The number of nucleated cells in each sample was estimated from the amplification of reference gene primers within the assay. Sequence reads were collapsed and filtered to measure the absolute abundance of every unique TCRbeta CDR3 rearrangement. Productive Simpson clonality was computed per sample as the square root of Simpson's diversity index over productive rearrangements. This is the immuneACCESS table as TCRdb keeps it, with only in-frame sequences that have V and J called. A part of the clones is gone; compared with another copy, unresolved V genes explain less than half, and the rest is unexplained. V, J and clone size are those of that table, while D and trimming were read from the DNA. The sample profile shows over 350,000 clones; more than 75% of them were found once. Roughly 1.2% of the sample belongs to the ten largest clones.

This TCR was recovered from a woman in her late teens or twenties who had recovered from COVID-19. What was sequenced was PBMCs or T cells enriched from blood (not recorded which). The sequence links TRBV28 to TRBJ2-7; the D gene is perhaps TRBD1, on 6 matching bases. The DNA sequence is as follows: TGTGCCAGCACCGCGGACAGTGGGAGCTCCTACGAGCAGTACTTC. Its translation reads: CASTADSGSSYEQYF.